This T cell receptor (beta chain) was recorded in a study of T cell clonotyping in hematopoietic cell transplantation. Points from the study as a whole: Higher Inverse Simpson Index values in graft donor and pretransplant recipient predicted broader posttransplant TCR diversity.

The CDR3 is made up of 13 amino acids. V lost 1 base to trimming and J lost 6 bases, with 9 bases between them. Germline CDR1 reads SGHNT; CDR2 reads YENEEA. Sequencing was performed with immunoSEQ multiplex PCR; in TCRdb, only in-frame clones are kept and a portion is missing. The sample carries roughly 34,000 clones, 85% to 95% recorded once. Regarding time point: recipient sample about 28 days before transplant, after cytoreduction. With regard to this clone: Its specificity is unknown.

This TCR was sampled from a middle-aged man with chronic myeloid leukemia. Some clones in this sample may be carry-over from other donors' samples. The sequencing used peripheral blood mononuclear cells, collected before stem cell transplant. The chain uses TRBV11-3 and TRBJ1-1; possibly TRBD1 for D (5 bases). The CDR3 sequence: CASSLGGASEAFF. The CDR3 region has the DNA TGTGCCAGCAGCTTAGGAGGGGCTTCTGAAGCTTTCTTT.